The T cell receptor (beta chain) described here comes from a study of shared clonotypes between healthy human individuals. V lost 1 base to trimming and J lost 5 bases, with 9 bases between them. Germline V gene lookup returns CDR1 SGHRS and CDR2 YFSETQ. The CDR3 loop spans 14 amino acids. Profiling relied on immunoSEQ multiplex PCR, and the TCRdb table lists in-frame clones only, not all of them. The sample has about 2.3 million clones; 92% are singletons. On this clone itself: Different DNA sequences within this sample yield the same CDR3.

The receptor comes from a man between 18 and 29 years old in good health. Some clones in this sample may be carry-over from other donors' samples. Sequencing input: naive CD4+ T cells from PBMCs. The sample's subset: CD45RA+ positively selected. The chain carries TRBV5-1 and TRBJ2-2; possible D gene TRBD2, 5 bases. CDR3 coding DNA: TGCGCCAGCAGCTTGTCCGGGGATACCGGGGAGCTGTTTTTT. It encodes CASSLSGDTGELFF.